This entry describes one T cell receptor beta chain. This clone was recorded a few times. Its antigen is currently not known. Base qualities are missing; no much larger clone stands one base away. This sample was included in a study of vaccination effects on CD4 cells after COVID-19 (dated 2022 in TCRdb). About the study as a whole: In the ViraFEST assay, PBMC were stimulated with viral peptide pools, and TCR sequencing was then used to find antigen-specific CD4+ T cell clonotypes based on their expansion. Two million PBMC per well were cultured with approximately 10 ug/ml peptides in IMDM containing approximately 4.7% human AB serum, about 10 IU/ml IL-2 and gentamicin. Two doses of either the BNT162b2 or the mRNA-1273 mRNA SARS-CoV-2 vaccine were administered to participants. SARS-CoV-2 spike-specific CD4+ TCR repertoires from before and after mRNA vaccination were compared in COVID-19 convalescent patients and in infection-naive vaccine recipients. The Oncomine TCR Beta short-read assay on an Illumina iSeq 100 was used to sequence cultures from other donors in the study. The full study included fewer than eleven COVID-19 convalescent patients and a few SARS-CoV-2-naive healthy vaccine recipients. Overall study outcomes, separate from this receptor: Among healthy vaccine recipients, nearly all vaccine-induced clones were SARS-CoV-2 mono-reactive, and just 1 of 255 was cross-reactive with common cold coronaviruses. At late post-vaccination timepoints, both infection-induced and vaccine-induced clones showed marked clonal contraction, consistent with waning T cell responses. Only a small number of convalescent patients were included, and no early post-infection timepoints were available, which limited the study.

The library was built by means of the immunoSEQ multiplex PCR assay. TCR beta CDR3 sequencing was performed on DNA from the cultured, isolated CD4+ T cells. In the paper's pipeline: Non-productive TCR sequences were removed and reads were trimmed to the CDR3 region, keeping CDR3s of at least 7 amino acids. The MANAFEST web app was used to identify antigen-specific clonotypes by comparing expansion in peptide wells with expansion in reference cultures. To count as positive, a clone had to show expansion at FDR<0.05 compared with the reference and with all other wells, an odds ratio above 5, and a frequency above 0.1% in two replicate wells. Cross-reactive clonotypes were defined as significantly expanded in SARS-CoV-2 spike wells and in at least one common cold coronavirus spike condition. Using the stringdist R package, CDR3 similarity was measured by Levenshtein distance, and unrooted trees were constructed with ape in R 3.6.1. TCRdb stores this immuneACCESS table with in-frame sequences only. Part of the clones is absent; in the studies checked, under half of the shortfall reflects unresolved V genes, and no reason is known for the rest. V and J calls plus clone size are reproduced from that table; the DNA served to infer D and trimming. The sample table shows 70,000 or so clones, and around 77% are seen once. The ten most abundant clones make up roughly 1.9% of the sample.

After approximately eleven days of culture, CD4+ T cells were isolated with the EasySep CD4+ T cell isolation kit. The absence of prior SARS-CoV-2 infection in healthy vaccine recipients was confirmed by negative nucleocapsid antibodies before and after vaccination. Half of the culture medium was replaced with fresh IL-2-containing medium on days 3 and 7. Unless noted otherwise, every peptide stimulation condition was grown in triplicate wells. Using Ficoll-Paque Plus gradient centrifugation, PBMC were separated from whole blood and then either used fresh or cryopreserved at -140C. The QIAamp micro DNA kit was used to extract genomic DNA from the cultured CD4+ T cells. Spanning cysteine to phenylalanine, the CDR3 consists of 13 amino acids. This entry keeps only the CDR3 DNA: 39 bases, framed from base 1. Trimming removed 3 bases from V and 13 bases from J, leaving 15 bases between the germline ends. Looking up the germline V gene (reference sequence) yields CDR1 LGHDT and CDR2 YNNKEL.

Specimen: CD4+ T cells from PBMCs cultured without peptide, collected before COVID-19 vaccination. This TCR came from a human donor who received a COVID-19 vaccine. The rearrangement combines TRBV3-1 (or the pseudogene TRBV3-2) with TRBJ2-2, with TRBD2 perhaps the D gene, on 5 matching bases. The CDR3 in this case is CASSHNGLLRLFF. The DNA reads TGTGCCAGCAGCCATAACGGACTCCTTCGGCTGTTTTTT.